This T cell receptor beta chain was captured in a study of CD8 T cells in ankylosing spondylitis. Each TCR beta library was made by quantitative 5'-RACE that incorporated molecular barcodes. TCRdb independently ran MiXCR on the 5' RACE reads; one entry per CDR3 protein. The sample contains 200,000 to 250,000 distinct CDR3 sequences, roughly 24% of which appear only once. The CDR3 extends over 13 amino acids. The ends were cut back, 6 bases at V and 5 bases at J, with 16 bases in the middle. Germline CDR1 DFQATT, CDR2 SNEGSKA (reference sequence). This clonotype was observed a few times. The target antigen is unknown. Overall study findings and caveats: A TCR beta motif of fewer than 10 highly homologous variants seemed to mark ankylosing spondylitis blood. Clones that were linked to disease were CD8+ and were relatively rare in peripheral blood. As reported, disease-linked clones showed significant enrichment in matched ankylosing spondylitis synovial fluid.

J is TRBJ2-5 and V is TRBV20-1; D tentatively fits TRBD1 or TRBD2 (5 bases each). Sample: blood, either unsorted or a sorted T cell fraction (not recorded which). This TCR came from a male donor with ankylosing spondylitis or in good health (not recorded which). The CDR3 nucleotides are TGCAGTGCCGTCGTTCGGGGCGGGGAGACCCAGTACTTC. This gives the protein CSAVVRGGETQYF.